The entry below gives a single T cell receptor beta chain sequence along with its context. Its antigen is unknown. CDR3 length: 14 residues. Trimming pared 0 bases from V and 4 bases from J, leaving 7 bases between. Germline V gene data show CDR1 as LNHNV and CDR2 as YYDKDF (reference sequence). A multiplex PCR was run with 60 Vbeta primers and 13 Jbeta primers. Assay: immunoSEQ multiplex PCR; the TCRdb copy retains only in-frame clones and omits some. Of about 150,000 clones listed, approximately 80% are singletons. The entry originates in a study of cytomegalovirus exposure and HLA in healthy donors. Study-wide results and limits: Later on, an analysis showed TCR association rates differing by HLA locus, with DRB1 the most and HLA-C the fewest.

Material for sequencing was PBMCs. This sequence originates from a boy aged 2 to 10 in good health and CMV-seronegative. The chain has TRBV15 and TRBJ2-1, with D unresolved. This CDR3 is CATSRDQIYNEQFF. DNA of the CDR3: TGTGCCACCAGCAGAGATCAGATTTACAATGAGCAGTTCTTC.